What follows are 5 T cell receptor beta chains derived from one specimen sequenced in a study of blood T cells in healthy people across ages. A second PCR of 7 to 11 cycles used a sample-barcoded 5' primer and a J-beta primer mix. MiXCR, applied by TCRdb to the 5' RACE reads, yields one record per CDR3 protein. The sample has about 2 million distinct CDR3 sequences; 49% are singletons. The material sequenced was blood. All receptors come from a woman aged 40 to 55 in good health.

This clonotype was counted between two and nine times. The chain couples TRBV5-1 to TRBJ1-1, with a tentative D call TRBD1 (6 bases). V lost 6 bases and J lost 6, with 15 bases in between. Germline values: CDR1 SGHRS, CDR2 YFSETQ. This CDR3 region has 13 residues. CDR3 residues: CASTRGYNSEAFF. The CDR3 DNA reads TGCGCCAGCACCAGGGGATATAATTCTGAAGCTTTCTTT.

In this sample, this clonotype turned up a few times. The chain joins TRBV12-3 or TRBV12-4 to TRBJ2-3; no firm D call. The germline V and J ends were trimmed by 3 bases and 2 bases, with 9 bases remaining between them. This CDR3 comprises 14 residues. In nucleotides, the CDR3 is TGTGCCAGCAGTTTCCTGGGGAACACAGATACGCAGTATTTT. Its translation is CASSFLGNTDTQYF.

This clonotype was observed a few times. V is TRBV12-3 or TRBV12-4 and J is TRBJ2-1, with 9 bases aligning to TRBD2. The V and J ends lost 6 bases and 8 bases, in that order; junction bases with no gene match: 14. The CDR3 has 16 residues. CDR3 residues: CASRGRGQRGVHEQFF. In DNA form, the CDR3 reads TGTGCCAGCAGGGGTCGAGGACAGCGGGGGGTACATGAGCAGTTCTTC.

The table lists this clonotype with a count of one. The V call is TRBV21-1, the J call TRBJ2-5; the table gives TRBD1 as D, unverified against the DNA. TRBV21-1 is a listed pseudogene. The CDR3 contains 18 residues. Here the CDR3 reads CASSIRGRTGRLQETQYF. The CDR3 DNA is TGTGCCAGCAGCATACGAGGGAGGACAGGGCGACTCCAAGAGACCCAGTACTTC.

The rearrangement joins TRBV28 to TRBJ2-1, with D possibly being TRBD1 (5 bases). This CDR3 comprises 14 residues. Germline values: CDR1 MDHEN, CDR2 SYDVKM. Trimming removed 3 bases at V and 5 bases at J, with 11 bases between. As DNA, the CDR3 is TGTGCCAGCAGTTTGTGGGGCCTGGACAATGAGCAGTTCTTC. It is translated as CASSLWGLDNEQFF.